This T cell receptor (beta chain) was recorded in a study of beta chain features in type 1 diabetes. Study-wide context: The patient and healthy donor groups were comparable for age, gender and cell yields. Investigators examined around 98 million sorted cells across all samples.

General study points: Junctions at VDJ sites from type 1 diabetes patients had fewer insertions and more deletions.

The CDR3 has 14 amino acids. CDR1 SQVTM and CDR2 ANQGSEA come from the germline V gene. Trimming took 4 bases from V and 5 from J, leaving 17 bases between them. TCRB transcripts that were expressed got sequenced, as all of the isolated RNA had been reverse transcribed. Profiling relied on immunoSEQ multiplex PCR, and the TCRdb table lists in-frame clones only, not all of them. The table includes around 500,000 clones, about 10% detected once. A few counts support this clone. Its cognate antigen is unknown. Source material: naive CD4+ T cells from blood. The chain carries TRBV29-1 and TRBJ1-1; D unclear. The sequence derives from a woman aged 18 to 35 in good health. The CDR3 DNA sequence: TGCAGCGTTGGCGGAGGCAGGACCGATACTGAAGCTTTCTTT. Translation: CSVGGGRTDTEAFF.